One and the same sample provided the 18 T cell receptor beta chains below, sequenced in a study of control samples from healthy donors and cancer patients (dated by TCRdb to 2019 to 2021). The library was made by the immunoSEQ multiplex PCR assay. The source is immuneACCESS, and TCRdb retained only in-frame sequences with V and J called. Part of the clones is not carried over; for the studies checked, unresolved V genes explain less than half of this, and the remainder is unexplained. The sample data list approximately 87,000 clones, and approximately 90% of these were observed just once. The ten largest clones add up to roughly 1.3% of the sample. The sequencing sample was made of blood. These receptor sequences come from a woman in her fifties or sixties in good health.

This clone is a singleton in its sample. The V and J genes are TRBV27 and TRBJ2-7, with a weak D call TRBD2 (5 bases). The CDR3 covers 15 residues. Germline CDR1 and CDR2: MNHEY and SMNVEV (reference sequence). V lost 10 bases, J lost 1 base, and 20 bases lay in between. The CDR3 is CATFRAGLDSYEQYF. CDR3 DNA sequence: TGTGCCACCTTTCGGGCGGGTCTTGATTCCTACGAGCAGTACTTC.

In its sample, this clone was seen once. This rearrangement joins TRBV2 to TRBJ2-1; tentatively, D is TRBD2 (6 bases). The V end lost 4 bases, the J end lost 4 bases, and 8 bases lay between the germline ends. The CDR3 totals 13 residues. Per the germline V gene, CDR1 is SNHLY and CDR2 is FYNNEI. The chain's CDR3 is CASSAGGYNEQFF. Here the CDR3 DNA reads TGTGCCAGCAGTGCCGGGGGTTACAATGAGCAGTTCTTC.

This clone was detected once. The chain carries TRBV21-1 and TRBJ1-1; TRBD1, as called in the table, went unchecked against the DNA. TRBV21-1 is a listed pseudogene. This CDR3 comprises 18 residues. CDR3 DNA: TGTGCCAGCAGCACCCAGGTCCCGGGACAGGGGCGGGACACTGAAGCTTTCTTT. It yields the protein CASSTQVPGQGRDTEAFF.

This sequence joins TRBV7-2 and TRBJ1-1; D gene ambiguous. CDR1 SGHTA and CDR2 FQGNSA come from the germline V gene. The V and J ends lost 5 bases and 8 bases respectively, with 18 bases between them. This CDR3 has 14 amino acids. CDR3 amino acids: CASSNHFDKLEAFF. The CDR3 region has the DNA TGTGCCAGCAGCAATCATTTTGATAAACTAGAAGCTTTCTTT.

A single count supports this clone. The V call is TRBV19, the J call TRBJ2-3; D might be TRBD1 (5 bases). Germline V gene sequence: CDR1 LNHDA, CDR2 SQIVND (reference sequence). CDR3 length equals 14 residues. V shed 7 bases and J shed 0 bases, with 11 bases lying between them. The CDR3 spells CASKGLVSTDTQYF. The CDR3, as DNA: TGTGCCAGTAAGGGGCTAGTTAGCACAGATACGCAGTATTTT.

The chain recombines TRBV5-5 with TRBJ1-1; maybe TRBD1 (6 bases). V shed 4 bases and J shed 3 bases, with 16 bases lying between them. The CDR3 spans 15 residues. CDR1 SGHKS and CDR2 YYEKEE come from the germline V gene (reference sequence). This CDR3 reads CASSVRGRQDTEAFF. The CDR3 nucleotides are TGTGCCAGCAGCGTCCGGGGGCGACAGGACACTGAAGCTTTCTTT.

The V gene is TRBV19, the J gene TRBJ1-5, with 9 bases matching TRBD1. The CDR3 spans 15 residues. After removal of 5 bases from V and 6 bases from J, the junction contained 8 bases not matched to a gene. CDR1 LNHDA and CDR2 SQIVND come from the germline V gene (reference sequence). The CDR3 DNA follows: TGTGCCAGTAGTGTGATGGGACAGGGCGGTCAGCCCCAGCATTTT. This codes for CASSVMGQGGQPQHF. The whole variable domain, remainder taken from reference TRBV19 and TRBJ1-5, is DGGITQSPKYLFRKEGQNVTLSCEQNLNHDAMYWYRQDPGQGLRLIYYSQIVNDFQKGDIAEGYSVSREKKESFPLTVTSAQKNPTAFYLCASSVMGQGGQPQHFGDGTRLSIL.

The CDR3 is CASSAQAGSQETQYF. The CDR3 nucleotides are TGCGCCAGCAGCGCTCAGGCGGGGTCCCAAGAGACCCAGTACTTC. The chain carries TRBV5-1 and TRBJ2-5; possible D gene TRBD2, 6 bases. Trimming pared 4 bases from V and 1 base from J, leaving 14 bases between. CDR3 length: 15 residues. The germline gives CDR1 SGHRS, CDR2 YFSETQ.

This chain joins TRBV7-2 and TRBJ2-3, with D perhaps matching TRBD2 (6 bases). V was shortened by 8 bases and J by 4 bases, with 19 bases between the two germline ends. Looked up from germline, CDR1 is SGHTA and CDR2 is FQGNSA. This CDR3 has 15 residues. CDR3 protein: CASAGLATGADTQYF. Here the CDR3 DNA reads TGTGCCAGCGCGGGGCTAGCAACGGGCGCAGATACGCAGTATTTT.

V is TRBV5-4 and J is TRBJ2-3; TRBD2 matches at 7 bases. V dropped 3 bases and J dropped 2; count of bases not matched to a gene: 9. Germline V gene lookup returns CDR1 SGHNT and CDR2 YYREEE (reference sequence). CDR3 size: 16 residues. The CDR3 DNA reads TGTGCCAGCAGCTCCACTAGCGCCTATTACACAGATACGCAGTATTTT. Its protein is CASSSTSAYYTDTQYF.

This clone was picked up one time. The V and J genes are TRBV6-6 and TRBJ1-2; 8 bases line up with TRBD1. J was trimmed by 4 bases and V by 4 bases; bases with no gene match: 8. From germline, CDR1 is MNHNY and CDR2 SVGAGI (reference sequence). The CDR3 is made up of 15 amino acids. CDR3 DNA: TGTGCCAGCAGTTTTGGACAGGGTACGCTCTATGGCTACACCTTC. Its translation: CASSFGQGTLYGYTF.

The rearrangement links TRBV29-1 to TRBJ2-1; 14 bases line up with TRBD2. CDR1 is SQVTM and CDR2 is ANQGSEA in the germline V gene. Unmatched junction bases numbered 6, after V lost 4 bases and J lost 7 bases. The CDR3 runs 15 residues. The CDR3 loop is CSVGTTSGRDNEQFF. The CDR3 DNA sequence: TGCAGCGTTGGCACGACTAGCGGGAGGGATAATGAGCAGTTCTTC.

The V and J genes are TRBV3-1 (or the pseudogene TRBV3-2) and TRBJ2-1, with no clear D. This CDR3 contains 15 residues. Trimming took 1 base from V and 1 from J, leaving 8 bases between them. Germline CDR1 is LGHDT and CDR2 is YNNKEL (reference sequence). The CDR3 loop reads CASSQAGFSYNEQFF. The DNA of the CDR3 is TGTGCCAGCAGCCAAGCTGGGTTTTCCTACAATGAGCAGTTCTTC.

The chain recombines TRBV6-2 or TRBV6-3 with TRBJ1-1; D ambiguous. This CDR3 is 21 amino acids long. Trimming took 6 bases from V and 2 from J, leaving 34 bases between them. CDR1 is MNHEY and CDR2 is SVGEGT in the germline V gene. This CDR3 is CASSRHQLRDSKTLRNTEAFF. For the CDR3, the DNA is TGTGCCAGCAGCCGTCATCAACTCCGGGATTCGAAGACATTGAGAAACACTGAAGCTTTCTTT.

J is TRBJ1-2 and V is TRBV5-1; D is undetermined. The CDR3 consists of 15 residues. CDR1 is SGHRS, CDR2 YFSETQ, per germline. V lost 0 bases and J lost 3, with 12 bases in between. CDR3 in amino acids: CASSLGWEGHYGYTF. In DNA form, the CDR3 reads TGCGCCAGCAGCTTGGGTTGGGAAGGACACTATGGCTACACCTTC.

The rearrangement joins TRBV4-3 to TRBJ2-5, with a tentative D call TRBD2 (7 bases). Germline lookup yields CDR1 LGHNA and CDR2 YSLEER. V shed 4 bases and J shed 0 bases, with 15 bases lying between them. The CDR3 covers 16 residues. CDR3 sequence (DNA): TGCGCCAGCAGCCGCGAGGGGGGGACGGACCAAGAGACCCAGTACTTC. The encoded protein is CASSREGGTDQETQYF.

The rearrangement joins TRBV2 to TRBJ2-7; 11 nucleotides line up with TRBD2. Trimming cost V 4 bases and J 4 bases; bases outside gene matches: 6. Germline CDR1 and CDR2: SNHLY and FYNNEI. The CDR3 is made up of 15 amino acids. CDR3 loop: CASSVGTSGAYEQYF. The CDR3 DNA reads TGTGCCAGCAGTGTGGGGACTAGCGGAGCGTACGAGCAGTACTTC.

This chain connects TRBV18 to TRBJ2-3; maybe TRBD1 (5 bases). The V gene's germline CDR1 is KGHSH and CDR2 LQKENI. This CDR3 comprises 13 residues. The ends were cut back, 1 base at V and 3 bases at J, with 5 bases in the middle. CDR3 in amino acids: CASSPRQTDTQYF. The CDR3 nucleotides are TGTGCCAGCTCACCACGACAGACAGATACGCAGTATTTT.